This T cell receptor beta chain is from a study of regulatory T cells in long-lasting Graves disease. Germline assignment: CDR1 MNHEY and CDR2 SMNVEV (reference sequence). The CDR3 length is 18 residues. Between the trimmed V and J ends, which lost 1 base and 4 bases, there was a span of 20 bases. As to time point: newly diagnosed GD, antithyroid drugs for less than 3 months. PBMCs provided the RNA from which the TCR library was made. HTBI primers from iRepertoire and Arm-PCR of CDR3 regions yielded the TCR beta libraries. One entry per CDR3 protein results from TCRdb running MiXCR on the multiplex PCR reads. The sample has 530,000 or so distinct CDR3 sequences; more than 15% are singletons. This clonotype has a handful of counts. These data were also filed under a second study, of T cells in Graves' hyperthyroidism and ophthalmopathy. From that second work: Lactation, pregnancy, other autoimmune disease or uncontrolled infection led to exclusion of patients.

This sequence joins TRBV27 and TRBJ1-5, with no clear D. The TCR was taken from a man between 18 and 35 years old with Graves disease. The source material was peripheral blood mononuclear cells (PBMCs), sampled at new diagnosis, from a patient treated with antithyroid drugs. The CDR3 sequence is CASSLWPPAESSNQPQHF. The CDR3 DNA reads TGTGCCAGCAGTTTATGGCCCCCCGCAGAGTCGTCGAATCAGCCCCAGCATTTT.